This TCR beta chain was obtained from a study of cytotoxic CD8 clonotypes in ibrutinib-treated CLL. Overall study results and limits: Public clonotypes showed up rarely, and on treatment they shrank or held steady. Clonality (at baseline) was higher than in age-matched healthy donors and tracked circulating CD8+ T-cell counts.

The CDR3 is made up of 14 amino acids. Germline V gives CDR1 SGHAT, CDR2 FQNNGV. Deletions cut 5 bases from V and 4 bases from J, with 14 bases between. As to this clone: What it binds is unknown.

Deep sequencing aimed at 1 in 200,000 to 1 in 1 million T cells' resolution. Sequenced by immunoSEQ multiplex PCR; TCRdb stores in-frame clones only, minus some. The sample holds approximately 84,000 clones, roughly 77% seen once. The chain uses TRBV11-2 and TRBJ1-2; no clear D. This clonotype originated in a human donor with chronic lymphocytic leukemia. The input for sequencing was PBMCs, taken after 12 months of ibrutinib treatment. The CDR3 DNA follows: TGTGCCAGCAGCCCTTCCGGGAACTCCTATGGCTACACCTTC. It encodes CASSPSGNSYGYTF.